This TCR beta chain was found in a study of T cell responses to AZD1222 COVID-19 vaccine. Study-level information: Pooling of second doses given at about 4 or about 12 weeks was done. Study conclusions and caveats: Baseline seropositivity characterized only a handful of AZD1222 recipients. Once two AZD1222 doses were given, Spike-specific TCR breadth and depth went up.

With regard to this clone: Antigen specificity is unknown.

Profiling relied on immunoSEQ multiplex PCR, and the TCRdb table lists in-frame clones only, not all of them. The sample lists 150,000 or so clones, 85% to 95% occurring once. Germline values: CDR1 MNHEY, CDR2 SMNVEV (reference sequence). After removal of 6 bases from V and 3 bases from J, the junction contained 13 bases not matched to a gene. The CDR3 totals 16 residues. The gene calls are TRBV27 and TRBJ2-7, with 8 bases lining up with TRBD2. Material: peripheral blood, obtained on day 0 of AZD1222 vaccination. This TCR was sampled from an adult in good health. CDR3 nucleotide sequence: TGTGCCAGCAGGAAACTCACGGGAGGGAGCCTCTACGAGCAGTACTTC. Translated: CASRKLTGGSLYEQYF.